These 5 T cell receptor beta chains were sequenced from one sample in a study of vaccination and CD4 T cells after COVID-19. An Oncomine TCR Beta short-read assay was used to sequence the DNA from cultured CD4+ T cells. MiXCR, run by TCRdb on the PCR reads, gives a single entry per CDR3 protein. This sample yields around 13,000 distinct CDR3 sequences, of which 65% to 85% are seen a single time; around a fifth belongs to the top ten. Antigen specificity for these receptors is unknown. Treatment specified: approximately nine-day PBMC culture with coronavirus spike peptide pools or control peptides (ViraFEST assay). The sequenced material came from CD4+ T cells from blood, cultured in vitro. All receptors come from a human donor who had recovered from COVID-19.

The rearrangement links TRBV10-3 to TRBJ1-2; D is uncertain. The CDR3 consists of 13 residues. Germline loops: CDR1 ENHRY, CDR2 SYGVKD. V dropped 7 bases and J dropped 5 bases, with 14 bases sitting between them. CDR3 bases: TGTGCCATCACTGACTCCTTGGGTTATGGCTACACCTTC. Translating gives CAITDSLGYGYTF.

J is TRBJ2-7 and V is TRBV6-2 or TRBV6-3, with TRBD2 matching over 15 bases. Unmatched junction bases numbered 8, after V lost 5 bases and J lost 3 bases. Germline CDR1 and CDR2: MNHEY and SVGEGT. This CDR3 has 17 residues. The CDR3 loop reads CASSPGLAGGPVYEQYF. CDR3 sequence (DNA): TGTGCCAGCAGTCCCGGACTAGCGGGAGGGCCGGTCTACGAGCAGTACTTC.

The chain has TRBV6-1 and TRBJ2-7, with 10 nucleotides matching TRBD1. This CDR3 spans 14 amino acids. Germline V gives CDR1 MNHNS, CDR2 SASEGT. V dropped 6 bases and J dropped 3; count of bases not matched to a gene: 5. CDR3 amino acids: CASRPDRGLYEQYF. Here the CDR3 DNA reads TGTGCCAGCAGACCCGACAGGGGGCTCTACGAGCAGTACTTC.

V and J are TRBV7-2 and TRBJ1-5; no definite D call. V lost 5 bases to trimming and J lost 6 bases, with 8 bases between them. The germline CDR1 and CDR2 sequences are SGHTA and FQGNSA. The CDR3 length is 12 residues. CDR3 sequence reads: CASSARGQPQHF. CDR3 DNA sequence: TGTGCCAGCAGCGCACGGGGTCAGCCCCAGCATTTT.

J is TRBJ1-5 and V is TRBV20-1, with D tentatively TRBD1 (5 bases). The CDR3 length is 16 residues. CDR1 DFQATT and CDR2 SNEGSKA come from the germline V gene (reference sequence). V was pared by 2 bases and J by 2 bases, with 16 bases between. The CDR3 bases are TGCAGTGCTAGATGGGGCGATCGGGTGGGCAATCAGCCCCAGCATTTT. Translation gives CSARWGDRVGNQPQHF.